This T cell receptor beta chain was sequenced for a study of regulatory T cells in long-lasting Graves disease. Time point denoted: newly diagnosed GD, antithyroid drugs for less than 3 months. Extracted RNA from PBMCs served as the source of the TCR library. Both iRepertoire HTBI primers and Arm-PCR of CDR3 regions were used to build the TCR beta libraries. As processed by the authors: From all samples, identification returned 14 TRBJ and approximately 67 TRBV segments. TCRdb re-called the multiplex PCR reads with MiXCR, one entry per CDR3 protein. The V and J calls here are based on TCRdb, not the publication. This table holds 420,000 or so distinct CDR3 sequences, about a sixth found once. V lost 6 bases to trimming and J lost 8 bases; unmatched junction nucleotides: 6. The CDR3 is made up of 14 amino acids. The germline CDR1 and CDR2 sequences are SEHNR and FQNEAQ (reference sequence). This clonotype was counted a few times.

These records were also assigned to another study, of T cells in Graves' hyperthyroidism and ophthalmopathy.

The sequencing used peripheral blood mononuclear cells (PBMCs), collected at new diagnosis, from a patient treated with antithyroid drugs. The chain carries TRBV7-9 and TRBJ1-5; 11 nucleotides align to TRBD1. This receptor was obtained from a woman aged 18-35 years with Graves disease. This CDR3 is CASSPGGQGEPQHF. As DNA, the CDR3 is TGTGCCAGCAGTCCCGGGGGACAGGGGGAGCCCCAGCATTTT.